This T cell receptor beta chain was sequenced during a study of blood T cell repertoires in COVID-19. Sequencing used immunoSEQ multiplex PCR; TCRdb keeps in-frame clones, though not all of them. The table has hundreds of thousands of clones, about 89% seen once. This clonotype was sampled from a woman aged 55 to 70 with COVID-19, enrolled during active disease. Sequenced: peripheral blood.

The CDR3 bases are TGTGCCAGCAGTTATACAGCATATAATTCACCCCTCCACTTT. Translating it yields CASSYTAYNSPLHF. The V and J genes are TRBV6-5 and TRBJ1-6; no firm D call. This CDR3 is 14 amino acids long. Germline V CDR1 and CDR2: MNHEY, SVGAGI. Trimming removed 3 bases at V and 4 bases at J, with 7 bases between.